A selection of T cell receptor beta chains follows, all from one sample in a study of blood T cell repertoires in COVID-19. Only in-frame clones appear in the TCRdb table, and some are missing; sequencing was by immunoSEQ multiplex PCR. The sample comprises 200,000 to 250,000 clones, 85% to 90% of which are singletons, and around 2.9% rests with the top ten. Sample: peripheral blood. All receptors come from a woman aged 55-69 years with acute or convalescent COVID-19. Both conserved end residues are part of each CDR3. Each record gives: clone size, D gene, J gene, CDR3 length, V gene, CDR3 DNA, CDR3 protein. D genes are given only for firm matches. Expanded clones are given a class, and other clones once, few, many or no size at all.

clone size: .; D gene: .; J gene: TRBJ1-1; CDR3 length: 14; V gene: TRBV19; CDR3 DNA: TGTGCCAGTAGTATTGAGCTCTTGAACACTGAAGCTTTCTTT; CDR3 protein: CASSIELLNTEAFF
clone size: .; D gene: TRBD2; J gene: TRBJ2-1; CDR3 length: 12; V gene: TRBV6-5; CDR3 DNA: TGTGCCAGCACTTCGGGGGGGTATGAGCAGTTCTTC; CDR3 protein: CASTSGGYEQFF
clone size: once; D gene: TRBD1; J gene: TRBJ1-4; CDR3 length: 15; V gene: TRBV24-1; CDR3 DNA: TGTGCCACCAGTGATTGGGGGACAGGGGCAGAAAAACTGTTTTTT; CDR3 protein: CATSDWGTGAEKLFF
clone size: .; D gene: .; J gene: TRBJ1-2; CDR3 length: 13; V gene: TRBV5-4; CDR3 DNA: TGTGCCAGCAGCTTGAGGGGGAACTATGGCTACACCTTC; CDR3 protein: CASSLRGNYGYTF
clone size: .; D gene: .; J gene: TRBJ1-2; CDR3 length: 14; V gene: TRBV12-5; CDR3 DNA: TGTGCTAGTGGACGGACTGGCACCGGCTATGGCTACACCTTC; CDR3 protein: CASGRTGTGYGYTF
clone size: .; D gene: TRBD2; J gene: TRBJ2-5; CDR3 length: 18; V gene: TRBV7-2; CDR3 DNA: TGTGCCAGCAGCTGGCTCCTAGCGGGAGAGGGCCACGGAAAGACCCAGTACTTC; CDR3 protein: CASSWLLAGEGHGKTQYF
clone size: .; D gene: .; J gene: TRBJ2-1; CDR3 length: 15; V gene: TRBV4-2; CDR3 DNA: TGTGCCAGCAGCCAAGAGTCTAGTGCCTACAATGAGCAGTTCTTC; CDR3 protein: CASSQESSAYNEQFF
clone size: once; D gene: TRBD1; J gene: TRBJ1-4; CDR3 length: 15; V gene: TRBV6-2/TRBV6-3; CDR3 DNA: TGTGCCAGCAGTCCGGGACAGCGAACTAATGAAAAACTGTTTTTT; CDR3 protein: CASSPGQRTNEKLFF
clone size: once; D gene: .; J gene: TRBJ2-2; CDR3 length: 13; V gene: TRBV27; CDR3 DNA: TGTGCCAGTACTGGACTTCCAAATCTAGAGCTGTTTTTT; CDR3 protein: CASTGLPNLELFF
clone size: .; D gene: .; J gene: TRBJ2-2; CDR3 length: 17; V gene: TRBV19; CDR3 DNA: TGTGCCAGTAGTCGTACCAGGGGAGCTTCGTCTGCCGGGGAGCTGTTTTTT; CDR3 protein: CASSRTRGASSAGELFF
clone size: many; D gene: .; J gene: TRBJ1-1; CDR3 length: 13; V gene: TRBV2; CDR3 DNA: TGTGCCAGCAGTGAACTTCCCAACACTGAAGCTTTCTTT; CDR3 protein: CASSELPNTEAFF
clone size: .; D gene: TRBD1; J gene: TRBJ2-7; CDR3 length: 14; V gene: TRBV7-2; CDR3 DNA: TGTGCCAGCAGCTCGTTCGACAGGGTCTACGAGCAGTACTTC; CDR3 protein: CASSSFDRVYEQYF
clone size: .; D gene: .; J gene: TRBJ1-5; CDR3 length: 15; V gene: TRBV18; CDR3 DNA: TGTGCCAGCTCACCACTAGGGGATAGCAATCAGCCCCAGCATTTT; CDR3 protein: CASSPLGDSNQPQHF
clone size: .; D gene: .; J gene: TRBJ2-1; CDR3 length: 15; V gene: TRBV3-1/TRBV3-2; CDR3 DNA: TGTGCCAGCAGCCAGGGAGCGGAACCGTACAATGAGCAGTTCTTC; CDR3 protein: CASSQGAEPYNEQFF
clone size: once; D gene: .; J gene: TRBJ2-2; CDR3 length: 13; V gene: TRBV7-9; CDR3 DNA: TGTGCCGGGAGAGGGATAGCACCGGGGGAGCTGTTTTTT; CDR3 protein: CAGRGIAPGELFF
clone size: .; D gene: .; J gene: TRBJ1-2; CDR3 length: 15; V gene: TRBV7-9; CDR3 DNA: TGTGCCAGCAGCTTAGCTTTGACAGGCCGCGGGGGCTACACCTTC; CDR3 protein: CASSLALTGRGGYTF
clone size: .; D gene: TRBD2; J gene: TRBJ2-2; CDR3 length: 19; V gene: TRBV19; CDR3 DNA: TGTGCCAGTAGTATCCCCGGACTAGCGACAACTACAAACACCGGGGAGCTGTTTTTT; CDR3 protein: CASSIPGLATTTNTGELFF
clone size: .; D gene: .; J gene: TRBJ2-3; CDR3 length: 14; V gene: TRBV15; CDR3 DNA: TGTGCCACCAGCAGGACAGCCCGCACAGATACGCAGTATTTT; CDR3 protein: CATSRTARTDTQYF
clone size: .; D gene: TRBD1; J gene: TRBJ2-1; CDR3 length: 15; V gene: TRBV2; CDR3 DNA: TGTGCCAGCAGTGCTGGACAGGAATCGTACAATGAGCAGTTCTTC; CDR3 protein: CASSAGQESYNEQFF
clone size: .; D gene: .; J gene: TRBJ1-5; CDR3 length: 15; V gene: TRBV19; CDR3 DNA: TGTGCCAGTAGAGGGGCAGAGTATAGCAATCAGCCCCAGCATTTT; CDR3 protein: CASRGAEYSNQPQHF
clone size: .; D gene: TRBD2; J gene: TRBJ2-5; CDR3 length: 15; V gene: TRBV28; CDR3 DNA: TGTGCCAGCAGTTTTAGAGGGAGGGCCCAAGAGACCCAGTACTTC; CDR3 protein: CASSFRGRAQETQYF